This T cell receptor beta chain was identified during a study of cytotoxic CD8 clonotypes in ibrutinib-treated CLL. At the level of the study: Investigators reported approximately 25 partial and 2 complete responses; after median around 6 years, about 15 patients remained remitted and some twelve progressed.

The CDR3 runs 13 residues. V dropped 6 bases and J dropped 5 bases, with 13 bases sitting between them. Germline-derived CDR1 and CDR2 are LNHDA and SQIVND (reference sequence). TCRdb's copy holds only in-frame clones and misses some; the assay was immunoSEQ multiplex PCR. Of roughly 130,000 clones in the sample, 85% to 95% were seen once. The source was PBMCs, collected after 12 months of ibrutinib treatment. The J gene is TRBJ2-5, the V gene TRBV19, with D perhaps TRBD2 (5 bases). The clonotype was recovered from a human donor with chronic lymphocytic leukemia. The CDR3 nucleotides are TGTGCCAGTAGCCACCGGGATTTCGAGACCCAGTACTTC. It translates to CASSHRDFETQYF.